This T cell receptor (beta chain) was retrieved from a study of multiple sclerosis patients with progressive multifocal leukoencephalopathy (dated by TCRdb to the late 2010s). About the full investigation: Peripheral T and B cells were examined in MS patients who went on to develop PML (4 under natalizumab, 1 after alemtuzumab) as well as in treated patients who did not. From before therapy, through 6 and 12 months, up to PML onset, two natalizumab-treated patients who later developed PML were tracked longitudinally. The study aimed to detect JC virus-specific or public T-cell expansions arising at the time of PML onset.

In the paper's terms, the time point label means: more than five months of natalizumab therapy. This sample's treatment or condition label indicates: on natalizumab therapy at sampling. Interferon beta had previously been received by all listed patients, and all PML patients were female. Blood samples at T1 and T2 were obtained at 6 and 12 months of natalizumab therapy, respectively. Ficoll-Hypaque density gradient centrifugation was used to isolate peripheral blood mononuclear cells. In regard to this clone: Its antigen specificity is not known. No much larger clone is present one base from it, and per-base qualities are unavailable.

There are 15 amino acids in the CDR3, from cysteine to phenylalanine inclusive. Solely the CDR3 DNA is kept, with 45 bases framed from the first base. The V and J ends are trimmed by 3 bases and 0 bases, leaving 10 bases between them. The germline V gene yields MNHNS for CDR1 and SASEGT for CDR2. General conclusions and limits of the study: Most PML patients had lower normalized Shannon entropy, suggesting less diverse TRB repertoires, while values in the natalizumab-treated controls sat near 1. Because of the small, descriptive cohort, whether findings reflect JC virus infection or general immunocompromise remained unclear. When PML developed, no shared TRBV or TRBJ gene usage and no preferred TRBV-TRBJ pairings were found. Only peripheral blood was analyzed, although cerebrospinal fluid or brain lymphocytes might be more informative for natalizumab-associated PML. Although TRB clones above 0.5% frequency turned up only in PML patients, the clones expanded at PML onset were already present before and during natalizumab therapy.

The library came from the immunoSEQ multiplex PCR assay. To estimate template counts and remove amplification bias, each PCR was spiked with synthetic inline TR CDR3 controls covering all V-J pairings. Reads went through processing to reduce amplification and sequencing bias, and quantification was done against synthetic TR CDR3 analogs. The original methods were these. Raw data were processed in ImmunoSEQ Analyzer, with out-of-frame sequences and CDR3s containing stop codons removed, and gene names were assigned according to IMGT nomenclature. Repertoire diversity was summarized as normalized Shannon entropy, defined as 1 minus Pielou's evenness. Two TRB sequences were counted as identical only if the two sequences had the same V gene, J gene and CDR3. Public PML clonotypes were CDR3s found in two or more PML-onset samples but not found earlier, in controls, or in public databases. CDR3 amino acid composition by position was analyzed with Skylign using the observed count method. TCRdb took this table from immuneACCESS and kept in-frame rearrangements with V and J called. Such tables lack part of the clones; where checked against another copy, unresolved V genes explain under half of the gap, and the rest is unexplained. The D gene and trimming were derived from the DNA, and the V and J assignments and clone size from that table. The sample records 25,000 to 35,000 clones, roughly 90% of which are singletons. The top ten constitute more than 1.3% of the sample.

This chain joins TRBV6-1 to TRBJ2-3; D gene: possibly TRBD2, on 6 matching bases. This TCR came from a human donor with multiple sclerosis. Sequenced here: PBMCs, sampled from a patient treated with natalizumab. The nucleotides read TGTGCCAGCAGTGACCTCGGGACTAGCACAGATACGCAGTATTTT. Its coded protein is CASSDLGTSTDTQYF.